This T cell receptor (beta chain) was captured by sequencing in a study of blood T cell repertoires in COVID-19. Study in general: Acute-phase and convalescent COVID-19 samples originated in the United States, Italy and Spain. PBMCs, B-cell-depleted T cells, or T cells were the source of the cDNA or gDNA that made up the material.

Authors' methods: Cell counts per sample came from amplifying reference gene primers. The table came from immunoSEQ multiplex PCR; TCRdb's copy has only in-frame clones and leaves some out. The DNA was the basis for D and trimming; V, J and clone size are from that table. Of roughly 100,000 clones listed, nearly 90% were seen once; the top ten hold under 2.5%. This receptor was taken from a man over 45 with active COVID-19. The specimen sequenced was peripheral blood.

In nucleotides, the CDR3 is TGTGCCAGCACCCGAAGGGGTAAAGCTTTCTTT. Translating gives CASTRRGKAFF. The chain couples TRBV6-5 to TRBJ1-1, with D perhaps TRBD1 (5 bases). CDR1 MNHEY and CDR2 SVGAGI come from the germline V gene. The CDR3 extends over 11 amino acids. V shed 7 bases and J shed 9 bases, with 12 bases lying between them.